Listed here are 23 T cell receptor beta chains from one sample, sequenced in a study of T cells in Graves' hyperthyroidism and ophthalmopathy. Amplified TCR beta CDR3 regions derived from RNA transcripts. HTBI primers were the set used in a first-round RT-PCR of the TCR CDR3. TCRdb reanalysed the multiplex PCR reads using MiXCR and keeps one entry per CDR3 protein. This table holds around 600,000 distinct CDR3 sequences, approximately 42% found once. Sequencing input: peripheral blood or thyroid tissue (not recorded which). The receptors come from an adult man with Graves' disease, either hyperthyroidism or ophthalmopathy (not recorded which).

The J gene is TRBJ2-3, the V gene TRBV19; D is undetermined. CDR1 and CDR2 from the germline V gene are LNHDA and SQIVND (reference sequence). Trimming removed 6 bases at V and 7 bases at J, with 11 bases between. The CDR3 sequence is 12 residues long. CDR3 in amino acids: CASSPGPNTQYF. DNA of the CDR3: TGTGCCAGTAGCCCCGGCCCTAATACGCAGTATTTT.

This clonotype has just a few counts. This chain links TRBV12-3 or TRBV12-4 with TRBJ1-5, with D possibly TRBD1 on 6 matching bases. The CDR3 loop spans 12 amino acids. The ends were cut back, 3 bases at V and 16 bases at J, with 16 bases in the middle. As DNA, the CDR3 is TGTGCCAGCAGTTTGGCCGGCAGGGGTTTTCATTTT. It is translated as CASSLAGRGFHF.

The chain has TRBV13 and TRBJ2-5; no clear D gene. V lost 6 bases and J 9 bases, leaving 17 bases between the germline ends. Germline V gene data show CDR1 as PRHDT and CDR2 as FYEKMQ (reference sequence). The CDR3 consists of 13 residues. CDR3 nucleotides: TGTGCCAGCAGTTTATTGGGCCTGAGGCCCCAGTACTTC. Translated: CASSLLGLRPQYF.

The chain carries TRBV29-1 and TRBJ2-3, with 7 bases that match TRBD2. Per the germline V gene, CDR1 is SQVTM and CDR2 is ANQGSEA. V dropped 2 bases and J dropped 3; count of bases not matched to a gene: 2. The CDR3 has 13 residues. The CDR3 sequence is CSVERGGTDTQYF. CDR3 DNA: TGCAGCGTTGAAAGGGGAGGGACAGATACGCAGTATTTT.

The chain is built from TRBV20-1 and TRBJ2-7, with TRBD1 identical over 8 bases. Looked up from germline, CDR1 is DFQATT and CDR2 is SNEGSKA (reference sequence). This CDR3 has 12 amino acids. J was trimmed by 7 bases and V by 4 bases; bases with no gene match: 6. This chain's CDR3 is CSATFDRGEQYF. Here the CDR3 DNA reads TGCAGTGCTACGTTCGACAGGGGTGAGCAGTACTTC.

The CDR3: CSARRDMNTEAFF. CDR3 DNA: TGCAGTGCTAGACGGGACATGAACACTGAAGCTTTCTTT. The chain recombines TRBV20-1 with TRBJ1-1; possible D gene TRBD1, 6 bases. Germline V gives CDR1 DFQATT, CDR2 SNEGSKA (reference sequence). This CDR3 has 13 residues. Trimming removed 2 bases from V and 0 bases from J, with 7 bases in between.

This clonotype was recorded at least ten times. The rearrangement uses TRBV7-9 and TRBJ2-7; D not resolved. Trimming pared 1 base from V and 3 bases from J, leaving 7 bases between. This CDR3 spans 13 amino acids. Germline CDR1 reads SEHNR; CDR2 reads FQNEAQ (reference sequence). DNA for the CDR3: TGTGCCAGCAGCTTAGTTTCCGTCTACGAGCAGTACTTC. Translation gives CASSLVSVYEQYF.

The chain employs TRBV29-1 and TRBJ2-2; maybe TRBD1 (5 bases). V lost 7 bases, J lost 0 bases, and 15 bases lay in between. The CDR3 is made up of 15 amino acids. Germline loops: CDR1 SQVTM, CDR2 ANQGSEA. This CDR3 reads CSGTPTFANTGELFF. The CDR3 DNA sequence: TGCAGCGGGACACCAACGTTCGCGAACACCGGGGAGCTGTTTTTT.

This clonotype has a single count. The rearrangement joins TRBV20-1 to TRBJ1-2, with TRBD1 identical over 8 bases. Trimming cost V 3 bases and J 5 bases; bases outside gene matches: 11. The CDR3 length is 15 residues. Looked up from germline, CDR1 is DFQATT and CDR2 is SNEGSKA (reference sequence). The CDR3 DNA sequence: TGCAGTGCTAGCCCCCTCCGTACAGGGGGATATGGCTACACCTTC. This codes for CSASPLRTGGYGYTF.

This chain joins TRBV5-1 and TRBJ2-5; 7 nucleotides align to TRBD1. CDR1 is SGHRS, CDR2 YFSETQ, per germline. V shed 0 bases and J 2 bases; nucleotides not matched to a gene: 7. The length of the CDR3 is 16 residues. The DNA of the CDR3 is TGCGCCAGCAGCTTGGGGGCCGGGACAGCACAAGAGACCCAGTACTTC. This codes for CASSLGAGTAQETQYF.

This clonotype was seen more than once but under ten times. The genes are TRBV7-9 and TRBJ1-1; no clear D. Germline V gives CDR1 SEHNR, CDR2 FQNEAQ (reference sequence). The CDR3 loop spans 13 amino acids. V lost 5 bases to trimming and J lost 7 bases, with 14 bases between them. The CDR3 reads CASSKEGGGEAFF. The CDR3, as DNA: TGTGCCAGCAGCAAAGAAGGAGGCGGTGAAGCTTTCTTT.

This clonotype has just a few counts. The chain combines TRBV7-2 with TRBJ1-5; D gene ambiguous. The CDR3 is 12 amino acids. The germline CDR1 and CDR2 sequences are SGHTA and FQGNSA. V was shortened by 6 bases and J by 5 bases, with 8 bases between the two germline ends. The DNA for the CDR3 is TGTGCCAGCAGTTTATCCTATCAGCCCCAGCATTTT. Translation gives CASSLSYQPQHF.

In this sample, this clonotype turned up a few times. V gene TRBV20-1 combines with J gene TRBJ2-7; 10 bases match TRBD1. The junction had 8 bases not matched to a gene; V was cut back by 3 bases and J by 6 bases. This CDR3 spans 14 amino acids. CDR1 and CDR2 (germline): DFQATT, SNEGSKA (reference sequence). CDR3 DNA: TGCAGTGCTAGGTCCGGGACAGGGGCGGCCGAGCAGTACTTC. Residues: CSARSGTGAAEQYF.

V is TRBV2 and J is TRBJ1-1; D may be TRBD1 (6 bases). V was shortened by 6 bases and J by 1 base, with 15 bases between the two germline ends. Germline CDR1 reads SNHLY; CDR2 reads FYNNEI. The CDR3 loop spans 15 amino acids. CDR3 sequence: CASSQRGQTNTEAFF. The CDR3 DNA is TGTGCCAGCAGCCAAAGAGGACAGACGAACACTGAAGCTTTCTTT.

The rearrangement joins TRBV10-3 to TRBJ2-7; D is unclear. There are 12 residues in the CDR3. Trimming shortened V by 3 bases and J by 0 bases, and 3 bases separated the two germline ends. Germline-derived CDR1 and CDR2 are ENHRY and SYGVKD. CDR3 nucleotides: TGTGCCATCAGTGAATTCTCCTACGAGCAGTACTTC. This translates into CAISEFSYEQYF.

For the CDR3, the DNA is TGTGCCACCAGTGCCCTTACCGGGACAGGGACGTGGGGTAGTCAGCCCCAGCATTTT. Protein product: CATSALTGTGTWGSQPQHF. V and J are TRBV24-1 and TRBJ1-5; TRBD1 matches 9 bases. Germline V gene data show CDR1 as KGHDR and CDR2 as SFDVKD. V lost 5 bases to trimming and J lost 6 bases; unmatched junction nucleotides: 19. The CDR3 has 19 amino acids.

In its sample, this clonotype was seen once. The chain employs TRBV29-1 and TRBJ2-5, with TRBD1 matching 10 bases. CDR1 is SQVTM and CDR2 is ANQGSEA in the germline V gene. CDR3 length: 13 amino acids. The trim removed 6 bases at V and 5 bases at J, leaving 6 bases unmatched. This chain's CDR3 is CSVATGGTETQYF. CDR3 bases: TGCAGCGTGGCGACAGGGGGCACGGAGACCCAGTACTTC.

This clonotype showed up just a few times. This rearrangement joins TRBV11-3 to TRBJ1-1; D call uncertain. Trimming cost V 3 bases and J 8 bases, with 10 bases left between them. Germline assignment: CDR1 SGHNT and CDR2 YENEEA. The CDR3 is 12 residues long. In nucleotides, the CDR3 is TGTGCCAGCAGCTTCTCCGCAGACGAAGCTTTCTTT. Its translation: CASSFSADEAFF.

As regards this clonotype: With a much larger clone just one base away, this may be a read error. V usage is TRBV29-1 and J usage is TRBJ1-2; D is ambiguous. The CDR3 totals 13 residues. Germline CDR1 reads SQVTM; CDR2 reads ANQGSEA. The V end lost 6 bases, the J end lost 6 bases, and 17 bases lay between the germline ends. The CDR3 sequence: CSVGYVVEDGYTF. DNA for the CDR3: TGCAGCGTGGGTTATGTAGTGGAGGATGGCTACACCTTC.

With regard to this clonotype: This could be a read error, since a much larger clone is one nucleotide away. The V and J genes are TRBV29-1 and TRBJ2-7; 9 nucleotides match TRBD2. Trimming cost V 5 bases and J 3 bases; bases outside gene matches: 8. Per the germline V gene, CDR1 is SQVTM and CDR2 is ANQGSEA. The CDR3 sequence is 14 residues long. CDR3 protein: CSVRLAGTFYEQYF. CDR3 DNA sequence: TGCAGCGTTAGGCTAGCGGGGACCTTCTACGAGCAGTACTTC.

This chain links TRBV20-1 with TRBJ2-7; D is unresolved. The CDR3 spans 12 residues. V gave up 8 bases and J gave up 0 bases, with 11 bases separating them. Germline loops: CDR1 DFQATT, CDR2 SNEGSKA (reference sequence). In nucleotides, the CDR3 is TGCAGTTTAGGCCTGAGCTCCTACGAGCAGTACTTC. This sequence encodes CSLGLSSYEQYF.

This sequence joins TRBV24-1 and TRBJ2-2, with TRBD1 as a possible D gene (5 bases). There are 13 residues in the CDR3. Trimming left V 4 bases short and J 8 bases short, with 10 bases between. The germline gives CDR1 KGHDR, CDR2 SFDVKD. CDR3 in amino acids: CATSDSWTGELFF. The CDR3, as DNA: TGTGCCACCAGTGACTCTTGGACAGGGGAGCTGTTTTTT.

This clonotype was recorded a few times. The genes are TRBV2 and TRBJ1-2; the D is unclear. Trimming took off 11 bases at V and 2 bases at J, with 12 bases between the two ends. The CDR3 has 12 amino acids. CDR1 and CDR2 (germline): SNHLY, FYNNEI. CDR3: CASHRSNYGYTF. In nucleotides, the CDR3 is TGTGCCTCACACCGATCGAACTATGGCTACACCTTC. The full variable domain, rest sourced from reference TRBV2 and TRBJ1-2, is EPEVTQTPSHQVTQMGQEVILRCVPISNHLYFYWYRQILGQKVEFLVSFYNNEISEKSEIFDDQFSVERPDGSNFTLKIRSTKLEDSAMYFCASHRSNYGYTFGSGTRLTVV.